This T cell receptor beta chain appears in the sequencing data of a study of blood T cell repertoires in COVID-19. Study-level information: Samples taken during acute and convalescent COVID-19 were collected in the United States, Italy and Spain.

The CDR3 consists of 14 residues. Trimming removed 1 base from V and 9 bases from J; junction bases left unmatched: 8. CDR1 and CDR2 from the germline V gene are SEHNR and FQNEAQ (reference sequence). In the authors' workflow: Researchers report that nucleated cell counts were estimated from reference gene primer amplification. Data came from immunoSEQ multiplex PCR; TCRdb stores just in-frame clones and leaves some out. V and J calls and clone size follow that table, whereas D and trimming were derived from the DNA. The sample lists over 50,000 clones, roughly 86% occurring once. This sequence originates from a man aged 50-59 years with active COVID-19. The sequencing input was peripheral blood. V is TRBV7-9 and J is TRBJ1-1; 7 bases are a match to TRBD1. CDR3 in DNA: TGTGCCAGCAGCTTAGAAGGGTCAGGGGGGCAAGCTTTCTTT. This gives the protein CASSLEGSGGQAFF.